This is a list of T cell receptor beta chains from one sample in a study of T cells in Graves' hyperthyroidism and ophthalmopathy. TCRdb fed the multiplex PCR reads into MiXCR, producing one record per CDR3 protein. The sample comprises around 420,000 distinct CDR3 sequences, 15% to 19% of which are singletons, and roughly 7.4% rests with the top ten. Sequences were obtained from blood. The receptors come from a woman in her late teens or twenties with Graves' hyperthyroidism. Each CDR3 is given with its conserved first and last residue.

v_gene	j_gene	CDR3aa
TRBV30	TRBJ2-1	CAASGYNEQFF
TRBV11-2	TRBJ2-5	CASSPPRGMETQYF
TRBV19	TRBJ1-2	CASTITGLYGYTF
TRBV7-6	TRBJ2-2	CASSAYAGYTGELFF
TRBV20-1	TRBJ2-2	CSARSTRNTGELFF
TRBV2	TRBJ2-1	CASSESEGGGNEQFF
TRBV10-3	TRBJ2-1	CATATPSGNEQFF
TRBV30	TRBJ2-7	CAITSGQVFYEQYF
TRBV30	TRBJ1-4	CAWSDRVQGKLFF
TRBV5-1	TRBJ1-1	CASSLRPFMNTEAFF
TRBV24-1	TRBJ2-7	CATSDGGSTYEQYF
TRBV6-1	TRBJ1-1	CASSELRGFTEAFF
TRBV18	TRBJ2-7	CASSPQPGEIYEQYF